Given below is one T cell receptor beta chain in context. The target antigen is unknown. This record belongs to a study of graft-versus-host responses after intestinal transplantation. Study-wide background: Transplants were multivisceral, liver-intestinal, or isolated intestinal.

This CDR3 has 17 residues. Germline lookup yields CDR1 SGHRS and CDR2 YFSETQ. The V and J ends lost 3 bases and 1 base, in that order; junction bases with no gene match: 10. Sequencing was performed with immunoSEQ multiplex PCR; in TCRdb, only in-frame clones are kept and a portion is missing. The data hold about 89,000 clones, with about 93% observed a single time. General study results and limits: Association was observed between peak circulating GvH clone levels and early post-transplant HvG declines. Detected in recipient marrow were GvH clones, some of which were first observed in ileum or blood. Allografts of one patient group, those with graft-donor T cell macrochimerism, had high graft-versus-host to host-versus-graft clonal ratios.

The chain joins TRBV5-1 to TRBJ1-1; 9 bases are a match to TRBD1. Here the sequenced sample was unstimulated CD8+ T cells sorted from spleen or lymph node cells, taken before intestinal transplant. The TCR originated in a human donor who received an intestinal transplant. The CDR3 DNA follows: TGCGCCAGCAGCTATCACGGACAGGGGAAGGCGAACACTGAAGCTTTCTTT. Translation: CASSYHGQGKANTEAFF.